The present T cell receptor (beta chain) was sequenced within a study of cytomegalovirus exposure and HLA in healthy donors. General study points: Earlier analysis yielded a pattern in which most TCR beta V segments were productive about 87% or about 30% of the time. In a later analysis, an Asian-associated ancestry cluster reportedly showed fewer N-insertions than the roughly 700-donor mean.

There are 15 residues in the CDR3. The V gene lost 4 bases and the J gene lost 4 bases, with 14 bases spanning the gap. Germline V gene sequence: CDR1 MNHNS, CDR2 SASEGT. As concerns this clone: Its antigen is unidentified.

Use of 60 Vbeta and 13 Jbeta primers characterized the PCR. The repertoire was sequenced with immunoSEQ multiplex PCR; TCRdb's copy has only in-frame clones and lacks some. The repertoire table contains approximately 190,000 clones. The J gene is TRBJ1-3, the V gene TRBV6-1; a weak D match, TRBD1 (5 bases). The sequenced material came from PBMCs. The clonotype comes from a boy between 10 and 17 years old in good health and CMV-seronegative. CDR3 nucleotide sequence: TGTGCCAGCAGTGTTTGGCCAGGGCCCGGAAACACCATATATTTT. Protein product: CASSVWPGPGNTIYF.